This is a list of T cell receptor beta chains from one sample in a study of PD-1 blockade in classical Hodgkin lymphoma. Method: immunoSEQ multiplex PCR; TCRdb's copy keeps in-frame clones and lacks some. The profile shows some 20,000 clones, roughly 80% of them singletons. The sequencing here drew on peripheral blood mononuclear cells (PBMCs), taken at baseline. Receptors were obtained from a human donor with classical Hodgkin lymphoma. Each CDR3 is given with its conserved first and last residue. Fields, in order: clone size, V gene, J gene, D gene, CDR3 DNA, CDR3 protein. D genes are given only for firm matches. Clone size is given for some rows only: seen once, a few or many times, or a class if the clone is expanded.

NA,TRBV5-8,TRBJ2-7,NA,TGTGCCAGCAGCCGCCGGGGGGAGCAGTACTTC,CASSRRGEQYF
NA,TRBV5-5,TRBJ1-5,NA,TGTGCCAGCAGCCCAGGACAGTATAGCAATCAGCCCCAGCATTTT,CASSPGQYSNQPQHF
few,TRBV9,TRBJ1-6,NA,TGTGCCAGCAGCGTAGGGGCTGAGTATAATTCACCCCTCCACTTT,CASSVGAEYNSPLHF
NA,TRBV7-8,TRBJ1-2,TRBD1,TGTGCCAGCAGCTCCACCAGACTCGTCGACAGGGGGCGATGGAATGGCTACACCTTC,CASSSTRLVDRGRWNGYTF
NA,TRBV6-4,TRBJ2-7,NA,TGTGCCAGCAGTGACCCCCACTCTCCTCACGAGCAGTACTTC,CASSDPHSPHEQYF
NA,TRBV4-3,TRBJ2-7,NA,TGCGCCAGCAGCCCCTCCAGCTCCTACGAGCAGTACTTC,CASSPSSSYEQYF
NA,TRBV28,TRBJ1-1,NA,TGTGCCAGCAGTCGAACGGGTTTGGGGGCGCGTAGAAACACTGAAGCTTTCTTT,CASSRTGLGARRNTEAFF
few,TRBV6-6,TRBJ1-2,TRBD1,TGTGCCAGCCTACCGGGACAGGGGAACTATGGCTACACCTTC,CASLPGQGNYGYTF
NA,TRBV28,TRBJ1-4,NA,TGTGCCAGCAGTTTCTCTCCGGATGAGGGACTGATTAATGAAAAACTGTTTTTT,CASSFSPDEGLINEKLFF
NA,TRBV27,TRBJ2-1,NA,TGTGCCAGCAGTTTGAGGACGAGCTCCTACAATGAGCAGTTCTTC,CASSLRTSSYNEQFF
once,TRBV28,TRBJ1-2,NA,TGTGCCAGCACCTTAGGGGGGCTGGGTGGCTACACCTTC,CASTLGGLGGYTF
NA,TRBV5-4,TRBJ2-1,NA,TGTGCCAGCAGCGCCGGGACGGTATCCTACAATGAGCAGTTCTTC,CASSAGTVSYNEQFF
NA,TRBV4-3,TRBJ2-5,NA,TGCGCCAGCAGCCGTACCATAGATAAGGCGGAGACCCAGTACTTC,CASSRTIDKAETQYF
NA,TRBV19,TRBJ2-7,NA,TGTGCCAGTGGAAGGGGAAGCTCCTACGAGCAGTACTTC,CASGRGSSYEQYF
NA,TRBV11-1,TRBJ1-4,NA,TGTGCCAGCAGCTTAGGACAGTTTAATGAAAAACTGTTTTTT,CASSLGQFNEKLFF
NA,TRBV10-1,TRBJ1-1,NA,TGCGCCAGCAGCTCTATGACAGGCAGGAACACTGAAGCTTTCTTT,CASSSMTGRNTEAFF
NA,TRBV9,TRBJ2-7,NA,TGTGCCAGCAGCGTAGCCGGGACAAACTACGAGCAGTACTTC,CASSVAGTNYEQYF
NA,TRBV6-5,TRBJ2-7,NA,TGTGCCAGCAGTTACAGCGTGAGGGTTCAGTACGAGCAGTACTTC,CASSYSVRVQYEQYF
NA,TRBV14,TRBJ2-7,NA,TGTGCCAGCAGCCAAGGACGGGGACCCTACGAGCAGTACTTC,CASSQGRGPYEQYF
NA,TRBV2,TRBJ2-5,TRBD2,TGTGCCAGCAGCCCTGCTAGCGGGGGGCGGGAAGAGACCCAGTACTTC,CASSPASGGREETQYF
NA,TRBV3-2,TRBJ2-1,NA,TGTGCCAGCAGCCAAGGGTTCTTC,CASSQGFF
NA,TRBV5-1,TRBJ2-3,TRBD2,TGCGCCAGCAGCCCAGAAGGACTAGCTGCAGATACGCAGTATTTT,CASSPEGLAADTQYF